This T cell receptor (beta chain) was sequenced for a study of technical replicates of blood from a handful of donors. This CDR3 contains 15 residues. Trimming removed 1 base at V and 6 bases at J, with 16 bases between. The V gene's germline CDR1 is SGHNT and CDR2 YENEEA. TCRdb keeps only in-frame clones here, not all; method: immunoSEQ multiplex PCR. This table has around 79,000 clones, 94% appearing once. The chain employs TRBV11-3 and TRBJ2-7, with D perhaps matching TRBD1 (5 bases). Sequenced material: T cells isolated from PBMCs. This TCR derives from a human donor in good health. The CDR3 region is CASSLGLQGSGEQYF. CDR3 coding DNA: TGTGCCAGCAGCTTAGGGTTGCAGGGCTCCGGCGAGCAGTACTTC.